Below, 18 T cell receptor beta chains from the same sample are listed, as sequenced in a study of beta chain features in type 1 diabetes. Study-level findings and limits: Across all four CD4+ subsets, people with type 1 diabetes showed modestly shorter TCRB CDR3s.

No antigen is known for these receptors. Reverse transcribing all isolated RNA meant expressed TCRB transcripts were sequenced. TCRdb's table, derived via immunoSEQ multiplex PCR, lists solely in-frame clones and lacks some. The profile shows 280,000 or so clones, approximately 15% of them singletons. The sample taken for sequencing was naive CD4+ T cells from blood. The origin of the receptors is a man between 18 and 29 years old with type 1 diabetes.

This chain connects TRBV5-1 to TRBJ2-7; 10 bases map to TRBD1. Trimming cost V 3 bases and J 6 bases; bases outside gene matches: 0. The germline gives CDR1 SGHRS, CDR2 YFSETQ. The CDR3 is 12 residues long. CDR3 sequence (DNA): TGCGCCAGCAGCTGGACAGGGGGCGAGCAGTACTTC. Translation: CASSWTGGEQYF.

This chain uses TRBV29-1 with TRBJ1-1, with D uncertain. The CDR3 has 12 amino acids. With 8 bases removed from V and 0 bases from J, the gap between germline ends came to 10 bases. Germline CDR1 and CDR2: SQVTM and ANQGSEA. CDR3 DNA sequence: TGCAGCCTGGAGGTCGTGAACACTGAAGCTTTCTTT. It encodes CSLEVVNTEAFF.

The chain employs TRBV4-1 and TRBJ2-1, with 7 bases aligning to TRBD2. This CDR3 region has 16 residues. With 1 base clipped from V and 5 bases from J, the junction kept 8 bases outside the gene matches. From germline, CDR1 is MGHRA and CDR2 YSYEKL. The CDR3 reads CASSQGRGRDNNEQFF. The CDR3 DNA is TGCGCCAGCAGCCAAGGTCGGGGGAGGGATAACAATGAGCAGTTCTTC.

This clone was seen more than once but under ten times. This sequence joins TRBV4-1 and TRBJ2-4, with 9 bases that match TRBD2. CDR3 length: 22 residues. With 0 bases clipped from V and 0 bases from J, the junction kept 18 bases outside the gene matches. Germline V gene data show CDR1 as MGHRA and CDR2 as YSYEKL. CDR3 residues: CASSQDHRVWRGGNLAKNIQYF. For the CDR3, the DNA is TGCGCCAGCAGCCAAGACCACCGGGTCTGGCGGGGGGGCAATCTAGCCAAAAACATTCAGTACTTC.

The V and J genes are TRBV4-1 and TRBJ2-1, with TRBD2 identical over 8 bases. Looked up from germline, CDR1 is MGHRA and CDR2 is YSYEKL. The CDR3 contains 18 residues. J lost 6 bases, V lost 0 bases, and 13 bases had no gene match. CDR3: CASSQDYGGAWKLNEQFF. CDR3 nucleotides: TGCGCCAGCAGCCAAGATTACGGGGGGGCCTGGAAGCTCAATGAGCAGTTCTTC.

This clone occurred a few times. The V gene is TRBV7-2, the J gene TRBJ2-7, with 7 bases aligning to TRBD1. The germline V gene encodes CDR1 SGHTA and CDR2 FQGNSA. CDR3 size: 13 residues. Unmatched junction bases numbered 0, after V lost 2 bases and J lost 2 bases. Here the CDR3 DNA reads TGTGCCAGCAGCTTAACAGGGGCCTACGAGCAGTACTTC. This encodes CASSLTGAYEQYF.

The rearrangement links TRBV5-1 to TRBJ2-3, with TRBD1 matching 9 bases. The V gene's germline CDR1 is SGHRS and CDR2 YFSETQ. V was pared by 2 bases and J by 4 bases, with 17 bases of the junction left unmatched. The CDR3 consists of 19 residues. The CDR3 nucleotides are TGCGCCAGCAGCTTCCTCTCCGGGACAGGGTCCCAGTCGGCAGATACGCAGTATTTT. It is translated as CASSFLSGTGSQSADTQYF. Supplemented by reference TRBV5-1 and TRBJ2-3, the full variable domain reads KAGVTQTPRYLIKTRGQQVTLSCSPISGHRSVSWYQQTPGQGLQFLFEYFSETQRNKGNFPGRFSGRQFSNSRSEMNVSTLELGDSALYLCASSFLSGTGSQSADTQYFGPGTRLTVL.

J is TRBJ2-3 and V is TRBV2; perhaps TRBD2 as D (6 bases). With 3 bases removed from V and 3 bases from J, the gap between germline ends came to 10 bases. Per the germline V gene, CDR1 is SNHLY and CDR2 is FYNNEI. The CDR3 is 14 residues long. In DNA, the CDR3 is TGTGCCAGCAGTGAGCGGGACTGGACAGATACGCAGTATTTT. It encodes CASSERDWTDTQYF.

This chain connects TRBV23-1 to TRBJ2-2; 9 positions match TRBD1. TRBV23-1 is flagged as an ORF with uncertain function. This CDR3 region has 15 residues. V trimming: 9 bases; J trimming: 6 bases; junction bases outside the gene matches: 11. For the CDR3, the DNA is TGCGCCAGAGCTGCGGCACAGGGGGCGCCCGGGGAGCTGTTTTTT. As protein: CARAAAQGAPGELFF.

V and J are TRBV5-1 and TRBJ2-1; TRBD2 aligns across 9 bases. The CDR3 is 14 residues long. CDR1 is SGHRS and CDR2 is YFSETQ in the germline V gene. V lost 4 bases, J lost 13 bases, and 12 bases stayed unmatched. CDR3 in DNA: TGCGCCAGCAGCCCCGAAGCGGGGGGCTCTCTCCAGTTCTTC. Protein sequence: CASSPEAGGSLQFF.

This chain uses TRBV7-9 with TRBJ1-2, with D possibly TRBD1 on 5 matching bases. This CDR3 spans 14 amino acids. Trimming shortened V by 1 base and J by 2 bases, and 8 bases separated the two germline ends. Per the germline V gene, CDR1 is SEHNR and CDR2 is FQNEAQ (reference sequence). In nucleotides, the CDR3 is TGTGCCAGCAGCTTAGGCAGGGAAAACTATGGCTACACCTTC. The encoded protein is CASSLGRENYGYTF.

The V gene is TRBV28, the J gene TRBJ1-1, with D uncertain. The V and J ends lost 5 bases and 1 base respectively, with 8 bases between them. The CDR3 runs 13 residues. Germline V CDR1 and CDR2: MDHEN, SYDVKM. CDR3 residues: CASSDTPNTEAFF. The CDR3 DNA is TGTGCCAGCAGTGACACCCCGAACACTGAAGCTTTCTTT.

V is TRBV15 and J is TRBJ1-2; D remains ambiguous. CDR3 size: 13 residues. In germline, CDR1 is LNHNV, CDR2 YYDKDF (reference sequence). Trimming shortened V by 3 bases and J by 7 bases, and 12 bases separated the two germline ends. This CDR3 is CATSRAGGGGYTF. The CDR3 nucleotides read TGTGCCACCAGCAGGGCAGGAGGTGGTGGCTACACCTTC.

This clone was picked up a small number of times. The chain couples TRBV5-1 to TRBJ2-3, with D possibly being TRBD1 (6 bases). V lost 2 bases and J lost 9, with 10 bases in between. The CDR3 runs 12 residues. Per germline, CDR1 SGHRS and CDR2 YFSETQ. CDR3 sequence reads: CASSFRGQTQYF. The CDR3 DNA is TGCGCCAGCAGCTTCAGGGGACAAACGCAGTATTTT.

This chain links TRBV7-2 with TRBJ1-2, with 8 bases aligning to TRBD1. This CDR3 contains 15 residues. Germline trimming cut 2 bases from V and 4 bases from J; bases unmatched to any gene: 6. The germline V gene has CDR1 SGHTA and CDR2 FQGNSA. CDR3 protein: CASSLMSGGGYGYTF. The CDR3 region has the DNA TGTGCCAGCAGCTTAATGTCAGGGGGCGGCTATGGCTACACCTTC.

The chain joins TRBV6-6 to TRBJ2-7; no clear D gene. The CDR3 loop spans 16 amino acids. CDR1 is MNHNY, CDR2 SVGAGI, per germline (reference sequence). The V gene lost 5 bases and the J gene lost 2 bases, with 19 bases spanning the gap. The DNA of the CDR3 is TGTGCCAGCAGTCCTCTAGGTGGCCTCGGAACCTACGAGCAGTACTTC. It encodes CASSPLGGLGTYEQYF.

This clone showed up just a few times. The CDR3 DNA sequence: TGTGCCAGCGTCTGGGTCCAGCGAGAGACCCAGTACTTC. Protein sequence: CASVWVQRETQYF. V gene TRBV5-4 combines with J gene TRBJ2-5; D is ambiguous. Germline CDR1 reads SGHNT; CDR2 reads YYREEE (reference sequence). Trimming removed 7 bases at V and 4 bases at J, with 14 bases between. This CDR3 has 13 residues.

There are a few counts of this clone. The J gene is TRBJ2-7, the V gene TRBV4-3; TRBD1 matches at 9 bases. The length of the CDR3 is 16 residues. V was pared by 3 bases and J by 3 bases, with 9 bases of the junction left unmatched. CDR1 is LGHNA and CDR2 is YSLEER in the germline V gene. The CDR3 DNA reads as TGCGCCAGCAGCCAGCAGCAGGGACAGGGTCGCTACGAGCAGTACTTC. It codes for CASSQQQGQGRYEQYF.